This T cell receptor beta chain was captured by sequencing in a study of cytomegalovirus exposure and HLA in healthy donors. Study findings and constraints: Differences between HLA loci emerged in a later analysis of TCR association rates, with DRB1 most and HLA-C fewest. Donor immune exposure was known only as CMV serostatus. Analysis was performed later, and it showed HLA-associated TCR beta chains to be more clonally expanded than equally common others.

PCR primers comprised 60 Vbeta and 13 Jbeta primers. TCRdb keeps only in-frame clones here, not all; method: immunoSEQ multiplex PCR. The table includes 100,000 to 150,000 clones, 70% to 85% detected once. Trimming took 4 bases from V and 1 from J; bases not matched to a gene: 4. Germline V CDR1 and CDR2: SQVTM, ANQGSEA. This CDR3 is built from 14 residues. In the case of this clone: The antigen is undetermined.

This TCR derives from a boy younger than 18 in good health and CMV-seronegative. The chain combines TRBV29-1 with TRBJ1-1; 9 bases map to TRBD1. Sequenced sample: PBMCs. CDR3 region: CSVGGQGQNTEAFF. Written as DNA, the CDR3 is TGCAGCGTTGGAGGACAGGGGCAGAACACTGAAGCTTTCTTT.